This T cell receptor beta chain is from a study of blood T cell repertoires in COVID-19. Study at large: Both acute and convalescent COVID-19 samples were obtained from the United States, Italy and Spain. T cells, B-cell-depleted T cells, or PBMCs provided the cDNA or gDNA that served as material.

This CDR3 spans 14 amino acids. Trimming shortened V by 3 bases and J by 4 bases, and 12 bases separated the two germline ends. CDR1 is LGHNA and CDR2 is YNFKEQ in the germline V gene. Study processing details: The assay estimated nucleated cells by amplifying reference gene primers. Method: immunoSEQ multiplex PCR; TCRdb's copy keeps in-frame clones and lacks some. The V and J calls and the clone size are those of that table, but D and trimming were determined from the DNA. The table has more than 50,000 clones, about 91% seen once. The source material was peripheral blood. The V call is TRBV4-2, the J call TRBJ1-2; D gene ambiguous. The sequence derives from a man in his 60s with active COVID-19. The CDR3 bases are TGTGCCAGCAGCCAGGGGTCCGGGAGCTATGGCTACACCTTC. This encodes CASSQGSGSYGYTF.